One T cell receptor (beta chain) is described in this entry. V lost 1 base and J lost 7; bases outside the gene matches: 8. This CDR3 is built from 16 residues. Germline CDR1 is SGHRS and CDR2 is YFSETQ. This entry comes from a study of T-cell memory formation after mild COVID-19. In TCRdb, the 5' RACE reads were re-called with MiXCR into one record per CDR3 protein. This table holds roughly 280,000 distinct CDR3 sequences, 8% to 9% found once. The sequencing sample was made of PBMCs or a T cell subset sorted from them (not recorded which). The chain recombines TRBV5-1 with TRBJ2-2; 9 nucleotides agree with TRBD1. The sequence derives from a man aged 18 to 29 who had mild COVID-19 (a few samples of this study predate the infection). Cell type and time point are not known. The CDR3 protein is CASSLLQGAHSGELFF. The CDR3 coding sequence is TGCGCCAGCAGCTTGCTACAGGGGGCGCATAGCGGGGAGCTGTTTTTT. The variable domain in full, with the rest retrieved from reference TRBV5-1 and TRBJ2-2, is KAGVTQTPRYLIKTRGQQVTLSCSPISGHRSVSWYQQTPGQGLQFLFEYFSETQRNKGNFPGRFSGRQFSNSRSEMNVSTLELGDSALYLCASSLLQGAHSGELFFGEGSRLTVL.